This TCR beta chain derives from a study of beta chain features in type 1 diabetes. V shed 1 base, J shed 15 bases, and the junction held 11 bases outside the gene matches. The V gene's germline CDR1 is SEHNR and CDR2 FQNEAQ (reference sequence). The CDR3 runs to 14 residues. Investigators reverse transcribed all isolated RNA, so they sequenced expressed TCRB transcripts. Only in-frame clones appear in the TCRdb table, and some are missing; sequencing was by immunoSEQ multiplex PCR. The sample has about 650,000 clones; around 12% are singletons. Broader study findings: Shortening of TCRB CDR3s, moderate but significant, appeared in all four CD4+ subsets of Type 1 diabetes patients.

As regards this clone: What it recognizes is unknown.

Sequenced: naive CD4+ T cells from blood. The chain uses TRBV7-9 and TRBJ2-1; 8 bases fit TRBD2. This receptor was taken from a man aged 25-45 years with type 1 diabetes. Written as DNA, the CDR3 is TGTGCCAGCAGCTTAGTTCTTAGCGGGAACATGCCGTTCTTC. Translation gives CASSLVLSGNMPFF.